What follows are 18 T cell receptor beta chains derived from one specimen sequenced in a study of a mutant IDH1 vaccine in newly diagnosed glioma. Noted time point: week 11, during vaccination. In every dose of vaccine, 300 ug of mutant IDH1 20-mer peptide was given alongside topical imiquimod. Some clones are missing from TCRdb's copy, which holds only in-frame ones; the method was immunoSEQ multiplex PCR. The profile shows fewer than 70,000 clones, around 91% of them singletons. Their specific antigens are unknown. The specimen comprised PBMCs, sampled from a glioma patient whose treatment included an IDH1 peptide vaccine. These receptors were collected from a man in his forties with glioma.

V gene TRBV7-2 combines with J gene TRBJ2-3; D might be TRBD2 (5 bases). Trimming left V 3 bases short and J 0 bases short, with 10 bases between. Germline V gene sequence: CDR1 SGHTA, CDR2 FQGNSA. The CDR3 runs to 15 residues. CDR3 loop: CASSFAGISTDTQYF. DNA for the CDR3: TGTGCCAGCAGCTTCGCGGGTATTAGCACAGATACGCAGTATTTT.

This chain connects TRBV6-4 to TRBJ2-3; 8 nucleotides line up with TRBD1. The ends lost 0 bases at V and 2 bases at J; junction bases unmatched: 1. The CDR3 spans 15 residues. Germline CDR1 and CDR2: MRHNA and SNTAGT. The CDR3 DNA reads TGTGCCAGCAGTGACTCGGGACAGGCCACAGATACGCAGTATTTT. It encodes CASSDSGQATDTQYF.

V and J are TRBV2 and TRBJ2-1, with D unclear. Deletions cut 2 bases from V and 8 bases from J, with 10 bases between. CDR1 SNHLY and CDR2 FYNNEI come from the germline V gene. The length of the CDR3 is 13 residues. CDR3 bases: TGTGCCAGCAGTGAATATGTTCCTCATGAGCAGTTCTTC. The encoded protein is CASSEYVPHEQFF.

The gene calls are TRBV29-1 and TRBJ2-1; D is perhaps TRBD1 or TRBD2 (5 bases each). The CDR3 covers 19 residues. Germline V gene sequence: CDR1 SQVTM, CDR2 ANQGSEA. The ends were cut back, 3 bases at V and 0 bases at J, with 24 bases in the middle. CDR3 sequence: CSVDETGRVVMSSYNEQFF. CDR3 coding DNA: TGCAGCGTTGACGAAACGGGACGGGTCGTTATGAGCTCCTACAATGAGCAGTTCTTC.

The chain joins TRBV9 to TRBJ2-2; D is undetermined. Germline CDR1 and CDR2: SGDLS and YYNGEE. The CDR3 extends over 14 amino acids. Trimming took off 2 bases at V and 4 bases at J, with 9 bases between the two ends. CDR3 protein: CASSVLSPTGELFF. CDR3 bases: TGTGCCAGCAGCGTGCTCTCGCCCACCGGGGAGCTGTTTTTT.

This clone was recorded a few times. The V and J genes are TRBV5-4 and TRBJ1-1; D uncertain. The CDR3 is 14 amino acids. Germline V gene data show CDR1 as SGHNT and CDR2 as YYREEE (reference sequence). V gave up 2 bases and J gave up 1 base, with 9 bases separating them. CDR3 sequence: CASSFGVGNTEAFF. Here the CDR3 DNA reads TGTGCCAGCAGCTTTGGAGTGGGGAACACTGAAGCTTTCTTT.

The V call is TRBV4-2, the J call TRBJ1-2, with 9 nucleotides matching TRBD1. From germline, CDR1 is LGHNA and CDR2 YNFKEQ. The CDR3 is 16 amino acids. With 4 bases clipped from V and 4 bases from J, the junction kept 10 bases outside the gene matches. In DNA form, the CDR3 reads TGTGCCAGCAGCCCCCGGGGACAGGGTGGTGGCTATGGCTACACCTTC. This codes for CASSPRGQGGGYGYTF.

The genes are TRBV10-3 and TRBJ1-2, with D possibly TRBD1 on 6 matching bases. This CDR3 has 16 residues. Per germline, CDR1 ENHRY and CDR2 SYGVKD. V dropped 6 bases and J dropped 2 bases, with 19 bases sitting between them. The CDR3 bases are TGTGCCATCAGCCCGCAGGGTGGTAGGGGGAACTATGGCTACACCTTC. Translation gives CAISPQGGRGNYGYTF.

This clone has only one observation. The chain has TRBV18 and TRBJ2-1; D is possibly TRBD1 or TRBD2 (6 bases each). Germline assignment: CDR1 KGHSH and CDR2 LQKENI. Trimming pared 4 bases from V and 4 bases from J, leaving 11 bases between. CDR3 length equals 14 residues. The CDR3 DNA follows: TGTGCCAGCTCACAGGGGGAGGCTTACAATGAGCAGTTCTTC. Amino acids: CASSQGEAYNEQFF.

The chain carries TRBV28 and TRBJ1-2; TRBD1 is a possible D gene (5 bases). The CDR3 is 14 residues long. CDR1 MDHEN and CDR2 SYDVKM come from the germline V gene. V gave up 9 bases and J gave up 2 bases, with 16 bases separating them. The CDR3 spells CASRGGLYNYGYTF. The CDR3 DNA reads as TGTGCCAGTCGGGGGGGGTTATACAACTATGGCTACACCTTC.

The rearrangement links TRBV19 to TRBJ2-3, with 14 bases identical to TRBD2. Losses at the gene ends were 7 bases for V and 8 bases for J; bases not matched to a gene: 8. There are 15 residues in the CDR3. Germline loops: CDR1 LNHDA, CDR2 SQIVND (reference sequence). CDR3 DNA sequence: TGTGCCAGTACCCCGGGGACTAGCGGGAGAGGTACGCAGTATTTT. It is translated as CASTPGTSGRGTQYF.

This chain's CDR3 is CASSFGGPGGELFF. DNA of the CDR3: TGTGCCAGCAGCTTCGGGGGGCCTGGCGGGGAGCTGTTTTTT. The chain has TRBV11-3 and TRBJ2-2, with D maybe TRBD2 (7 bases). V gave up 3 bases and J gave up 7 bases, with 12 bases separating them. The CDR3 is 14 amino acids. Germline loops: CDR1 SGHNT, CDR2 YENEEA.

This chain uses TRBV10-3 with TRBJ2-2; D tentatively reads TRBD1 or TRBD2 (6 bases each). The CDR3 has 17 residues. CDR1 ENHRY and CDR2 SYGVKD come from the germline V gene. Trimming pared 1 base from V and 4 bases from J, leaving 16 bases between. CDR3 in amino acids: CAISEWGAGRTTGELFF. The CDR3 nucleotides read TGTGCCATCAGTGAGTGGGGGGCAGGTCGGACCACCGGGGAGCTGTTTTTT.

The rearrangement links TRBV5-1 to TRBJ1-1, with D possibly TRBD1 on 5 matching bases. CDR1 and CDR2 (germline): SGHRS, YFSETQ. V was shortened by 3 bases and J by 5 bases, with 11 bases between the two germline ends. This CDR3 contains 13 residues. The CDR3, as DNA: TGCGCCAGCAGCTGGGGGGGAGAAACTGAAGCTTTCTTT. Protein: CASSWGGETEAFF.

This chain uses TRBV30 with TRBJ1-2; no reliable D call. Deletions cut 2 bases from V and 4 bases from J, with 8 bases between. From germline, CDR1 is GTSNPN and CDR2 SVGIG (reference sequence). The CDR3 consists of 12 residues. The CDR3 spells CAWSRGSYGYTF. The CDR3 DNA reads TGTGCCTGGAGTCGGGGATCCTATGGCTACACCTTC.

The chain has TRBV28 and TRBJ1-3; D possibly corresponds to TRBD1 (5 bases). Germline loops: CDR1 MDHEN, CDR2 SYDVKM. The CDR3 spans 16 residues. Trimming pared 7 bases from V and 3 bases from J, leaving 19 bases between. The CDR3 here is CASTSPGGGFGNTIYF. Written as DNA, the CDR3 is TGTGCCAGCACCTCCCCGGGGGGGGGTTTTGGAAACACCATATATTTT. Complete variable domain (other parts from reference TRBV28 and TRBJ1-3): DVKVTQSSRYLVKRTGEKVFLECVQDMDHENMFWYRQDPGLGLRLIYFSYDVKMKEKGDIPEGYSVSREKKERFSLILESASTNQTSMYLCASTSPGGGFGNTIYFGEGSWLTVV.

This clone was found a few times. The chain combines TRBV15 with TRBJ2-5; 15 bases align to TRBD2. The CDR3 is 18 amino acids. With 2 bases clipped from V and 4 bases from J, the junction kept 8 bases outside the gene matches. Germline V gene lookup returns CDR1 LNHNV and CDR2 YYDKDF (reference sequence). The CDR3 bases are TGTGCCACCAGCAGAAGTCCTAGGACTAGCGGGAGGGGAGAGACCCAGTACTTC. This gives the protein CATSRSPRTSGRGETQYF.

The chain uses TRBV9 and TRBJ2-3, with D perhaps TRBD2 (6 bases). CDR3 length: 13 residues. V was cut by 4 bases and J by 1 base, with 7 bases left in between. In germline, CDR1 is SGDLS, CDR2 YYNGEE. DNA of the CDR3: TGTGCCAGCAGCAAGCGGGGCACAGATACGCAGTATTTT. The encoded protein is CASSKRGTDTQYF.